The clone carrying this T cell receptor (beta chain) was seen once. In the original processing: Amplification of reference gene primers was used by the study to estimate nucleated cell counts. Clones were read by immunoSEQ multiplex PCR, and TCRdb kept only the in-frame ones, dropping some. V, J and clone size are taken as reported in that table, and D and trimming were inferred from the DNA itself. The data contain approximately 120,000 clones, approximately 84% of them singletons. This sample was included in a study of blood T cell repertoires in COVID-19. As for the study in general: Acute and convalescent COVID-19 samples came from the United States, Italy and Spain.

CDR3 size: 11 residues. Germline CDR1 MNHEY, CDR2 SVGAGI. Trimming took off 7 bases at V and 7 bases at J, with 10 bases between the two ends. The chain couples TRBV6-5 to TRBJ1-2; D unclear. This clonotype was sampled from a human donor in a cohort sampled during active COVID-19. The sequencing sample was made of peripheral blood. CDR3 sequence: CASTGLGGYTF. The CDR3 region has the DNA TGTGCCAGCACCGGACTGGGTGGCTACACCTTC.